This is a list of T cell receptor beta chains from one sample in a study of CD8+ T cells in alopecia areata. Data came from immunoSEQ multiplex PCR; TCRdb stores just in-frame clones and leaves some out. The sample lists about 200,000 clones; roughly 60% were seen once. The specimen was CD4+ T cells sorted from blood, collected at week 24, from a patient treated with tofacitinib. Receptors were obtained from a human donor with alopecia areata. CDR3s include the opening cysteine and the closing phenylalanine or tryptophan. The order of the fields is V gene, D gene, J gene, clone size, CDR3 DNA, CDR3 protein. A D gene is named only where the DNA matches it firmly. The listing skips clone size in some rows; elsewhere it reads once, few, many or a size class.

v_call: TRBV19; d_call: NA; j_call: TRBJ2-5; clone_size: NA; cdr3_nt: TGTGCCAGTAAATCATCGGGGTTCGAGACCCAGTACTTC; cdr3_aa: CASKSSGFETQYF
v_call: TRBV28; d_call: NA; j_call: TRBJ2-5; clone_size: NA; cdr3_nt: TGTGCCAGCAGTTTATCCCCGGCAGGGGTAGAGACCCAGTACTTC; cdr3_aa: CASSLSPAGVETQYF
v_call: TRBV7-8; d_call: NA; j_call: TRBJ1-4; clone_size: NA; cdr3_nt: TGTGCCAGCAGCTTCCAGGGGACACCAACTAATGAAAAACTGTTTTTT; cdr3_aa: CASSFQGTPTNEKLFF
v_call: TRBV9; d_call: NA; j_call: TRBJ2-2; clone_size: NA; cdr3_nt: TGTGCCAGCAGCGTAACCGAGGCCGGGGAGCTGTTTTTT; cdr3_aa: CASSVTEAGELFF
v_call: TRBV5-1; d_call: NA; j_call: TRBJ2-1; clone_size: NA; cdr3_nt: TGCGCCAGCAGCCTCGAATACACCGAATCGAGCTCCTACAATGAGCAGTTCTTC; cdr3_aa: CASSLEYTESSSYNEQFF
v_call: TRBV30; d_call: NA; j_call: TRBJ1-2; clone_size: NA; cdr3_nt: TGTGCCTGGACAGTAGCTAACTATGGCTACACCTTC; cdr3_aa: CAWTVANYGYTF
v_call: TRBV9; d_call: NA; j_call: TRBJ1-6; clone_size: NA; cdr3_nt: TGTGCCAGCAGCGGGGGACCGCCTAATTCACCCCTCCACTTT; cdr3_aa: CASSGGPPNSPLHF
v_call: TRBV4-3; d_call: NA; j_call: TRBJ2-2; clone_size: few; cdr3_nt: TGCGCCAGCAGCCAAGACTACAGACCATCGGAGGGGGAGCTGTTTTTT; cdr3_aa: CASSQDYRPSEGELFF
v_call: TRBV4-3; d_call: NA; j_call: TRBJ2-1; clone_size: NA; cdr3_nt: TGCGCCAGCAGCCAGTTAGACAGTCGACTAGGCGATGAGCAGTTCTTC; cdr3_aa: CASSQLDSRLGDEQFF
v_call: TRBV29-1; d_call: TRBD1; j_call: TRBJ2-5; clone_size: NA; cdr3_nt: TGCAGCGTTGAAGATCAGGGGGCCTCAGAGACCCAGTACTTC; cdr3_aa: CSVEDQGASETQYF
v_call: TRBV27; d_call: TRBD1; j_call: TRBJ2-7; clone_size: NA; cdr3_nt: TGTGCCAGCAACTCTAGGGACAGCAGCGAGCAGTACTTC; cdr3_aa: CASNSRDSSEQYF
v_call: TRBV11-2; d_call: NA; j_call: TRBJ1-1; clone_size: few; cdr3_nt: TGTGCCAGCAGCCAGGACAGGAACACTGAAGCTTTCTTT; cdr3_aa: CASSQDRNTEAFF
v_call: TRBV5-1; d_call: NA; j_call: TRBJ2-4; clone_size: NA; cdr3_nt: TGCGCCAGCAGCTTGGCCCGTGCCGGGGTTGACATTCAGTACTTC; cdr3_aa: CASSLARAGVDIQYF
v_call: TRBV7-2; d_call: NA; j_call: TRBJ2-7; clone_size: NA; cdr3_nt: TGTGCCAGCAGCCGTTATAACGAGCAGTACTTC; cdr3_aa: CASSRYNEQYF
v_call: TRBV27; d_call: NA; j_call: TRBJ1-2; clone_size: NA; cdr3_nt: TGTGCCAGCAGTTCGCAGGCTAACTATGGCTACACCTTC; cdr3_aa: CASSSQANYGYTF
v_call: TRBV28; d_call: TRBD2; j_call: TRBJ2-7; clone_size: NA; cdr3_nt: TGTGCCAGCAGTTCCAGCGCTAGCGGGAGCCCTTACGAGCAGTACTTC; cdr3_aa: CASSSSASGSPYEQYF
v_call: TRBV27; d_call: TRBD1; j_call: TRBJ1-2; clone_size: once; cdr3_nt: TGTGCCAGCAGTAGGACAGGGAACTATGGCTACACCTTC; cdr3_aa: CASSRTGNYGYTF
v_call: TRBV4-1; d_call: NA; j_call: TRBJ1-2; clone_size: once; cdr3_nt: TGCGCCAGCAGCCAAGAACCCTTGGCGGCCGCCCGCCACACCTTC; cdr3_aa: CASSQEPLAAARHTF
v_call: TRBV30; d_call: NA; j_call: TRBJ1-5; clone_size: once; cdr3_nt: TGTGCCTGGAGCCAGGGGAGCAATCAGCCCCAGCATTTT; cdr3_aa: CAWSQGSNQPQHF
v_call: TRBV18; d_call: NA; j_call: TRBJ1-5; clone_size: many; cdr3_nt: TGTGCCAGCTCAACGAGTAGCAATCAGCCCCAGCATTTT; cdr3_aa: CASSTSSNQPQHF
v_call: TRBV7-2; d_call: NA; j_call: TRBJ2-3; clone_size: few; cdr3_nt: TGTGCCAGCAGCTTGGGGACAAACACAGATACGCAGTATTTT; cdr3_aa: CASSLGTNTDTQYF
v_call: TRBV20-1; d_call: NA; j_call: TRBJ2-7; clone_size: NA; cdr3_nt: TGCAGTGCTGGAAGCTACGAGCAGTACTTC; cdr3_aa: CSAGSYEQYF
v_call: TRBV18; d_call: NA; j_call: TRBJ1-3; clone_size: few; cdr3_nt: TGTGCCAGCTCACCTAAGCGCGGGACACCTGGAAACACCATATATTTT; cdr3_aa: CASSPKRGTPGNTIYF
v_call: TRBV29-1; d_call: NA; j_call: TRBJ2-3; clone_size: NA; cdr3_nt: TGCAGCGTTGAGCTGACGACAGGAAACACAGATACGCAGTATTTT; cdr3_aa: CSVELTTGNTDTQYF
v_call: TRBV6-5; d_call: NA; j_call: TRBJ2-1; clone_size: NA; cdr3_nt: TGTGCCAGCAGTTACGCGTCAGTTGGCGATGAGCAGTTCTTC; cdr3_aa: CASSYASVGDEQFF
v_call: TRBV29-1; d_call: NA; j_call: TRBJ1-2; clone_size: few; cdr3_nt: TGCAGCGTTGAAGAGGGTCGGGTGAGCGGTGGCTACACCTTC; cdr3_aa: CSVEEGRVSGGYTF
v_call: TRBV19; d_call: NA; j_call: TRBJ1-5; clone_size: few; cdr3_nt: TGTGCCAGTAGTATCTCAGCAGGAAGAGGGTTCAATCAGCCCCAGCATTTT; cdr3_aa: CASSISAGRGFNQPQHF
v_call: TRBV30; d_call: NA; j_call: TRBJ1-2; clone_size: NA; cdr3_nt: TGTGCCTGGAAAGAGAGGGGCTATGGCTACACCTTC; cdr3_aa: CAWKERGYGYTF
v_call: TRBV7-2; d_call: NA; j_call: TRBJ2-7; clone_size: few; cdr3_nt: TGTGCCAGCAGCTTATGGTCCGGGTACGAGCAGTACTTC; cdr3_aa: CASSLWSGYEQYF
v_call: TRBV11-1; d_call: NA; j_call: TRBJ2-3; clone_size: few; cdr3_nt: TGTGCCAGCAGCGACCGGGACAACACAGATACGCAGTATTTT; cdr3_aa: CASSDRDNTDTQYF
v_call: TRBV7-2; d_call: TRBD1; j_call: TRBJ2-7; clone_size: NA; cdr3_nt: TGTGCCAGCAGCCGAGGACAGGGGGTCTACGAGCAGTACTTC; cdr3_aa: CASSRGQGVYEQYF
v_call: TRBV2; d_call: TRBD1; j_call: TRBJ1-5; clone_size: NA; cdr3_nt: TGTGCCAGCGGGGCGGACAGGGGGAATCAGCCCCAGCATTTT; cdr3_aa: CASGADRGNQPQHF
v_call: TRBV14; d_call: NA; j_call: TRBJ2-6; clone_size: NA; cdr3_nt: TGTGCCAGCAGCCCCTTACGACAGTCTGGGGCCAACGTCCTGACTTTC; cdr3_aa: CASSPLRQSGANVLTF
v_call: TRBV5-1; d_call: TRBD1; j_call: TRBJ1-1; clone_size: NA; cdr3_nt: TGCGCCAGCAGCCGAGCCGGGGACAGGGCCTTTGAAGCTTTCTTT; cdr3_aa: CASSRAGDRAFEAFF
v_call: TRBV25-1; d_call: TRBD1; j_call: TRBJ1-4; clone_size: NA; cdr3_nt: TGTGCCAGCAGAAGTACAGGGGCTGATGAAAAACTGTTTTTT; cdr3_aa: CASRSTGADEKLFF
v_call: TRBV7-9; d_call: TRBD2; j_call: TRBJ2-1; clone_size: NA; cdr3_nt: TGTGCCAGCAGCTTAAGAGCGGGGGAAACCAGGGAGCAGTTCTTC; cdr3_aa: CASSLRAGETREQFF
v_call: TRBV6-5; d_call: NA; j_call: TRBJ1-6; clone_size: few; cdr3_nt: TGTGCCAGCAGTTACGAAGACTGGAATTCACCCCTCCACTTT; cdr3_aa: CASSYEDWNSPLHF
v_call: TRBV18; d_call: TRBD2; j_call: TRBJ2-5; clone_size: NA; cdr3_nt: TGTGCCAGCTCAATGCTAGCGGGCGCCCAAGAGACCCAGTACTTC; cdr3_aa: CASSMLAGAQETQYF
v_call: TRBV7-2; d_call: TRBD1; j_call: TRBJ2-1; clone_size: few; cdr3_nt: TGTGCCAGCAGCCAACAACGGGACAGCGGTGAGCAGTTCTTC; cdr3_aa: CASSQQRDSGEQFF
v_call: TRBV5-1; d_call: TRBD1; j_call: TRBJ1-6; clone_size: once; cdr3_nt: TGCGCCAGCAGCCTCTCGACAGGGAAGAATTCACCCCTCCACTTT; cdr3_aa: CASSLSTGKNSPLHF
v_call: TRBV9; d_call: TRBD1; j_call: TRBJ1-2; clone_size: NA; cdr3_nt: TGTGCCAGCAGCGTAGATGGACAGGGGATCTATGGCTACACCTTC; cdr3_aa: CASSVDGQGIYGYTF
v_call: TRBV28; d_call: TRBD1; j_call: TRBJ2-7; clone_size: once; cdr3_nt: TGTGCCAGCAGGTCCACAGGGGGCTCCTCCTACGAGCAGTACTTC; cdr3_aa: CASRSTGGSSYEQYF